Presented here are 2 T cell receptor beta chains from one specimen sequenced in a study of blood T cell repertoires in COVID-19. Data came from immunoSEQ multiplex PCR; TCRdb stores just in-frame clones and leaves some out. The sample carries 240,000 or so clones, 90% recorded once. What was sequenced was PBMCs or T cells enriched from blood (not recorded which). The receptor set was obtained from a man aged 50 or older who had been exposed to COVID-19.

This chain links TRBV10-3 with TRBJ1-5; 8 bases align to TRBD1. The CDR3 is 13 amino acids. Per the germline V gene, CDR1 is ENHRY and CDR2 is SYGVKD. J gave up 5 bases and V 10 bases, and 7 bases lay outside the gene matches. The CDR3 DNA reads TGTGCCAGCGGTGACAGGGGCGATCAGCCCCAGCATTTT. It is translated as CASGDRGDQPQHF.

The chain recombines TRBV12-5 with TRBJ1-1; D uncertain. CDR3 length equals 15 residues. Germline V gene data show CDR1 as LGHNT and CDR2 as FRNRAP. With 6 bases removed from V and 8 bases from J, the gap between germline ends came to 22 bases. The CDR3 sequence is CASGPIPEQPTEAFF. The DNA of the CDR3 is TGTGCTAGTGGGCCGATCCCAGAACAGCCAACGGAAGCTTTCTTT.